This TCR beta chain was profiled in a study of cytomegalovirus exposure and HLA in healthy donors. Germline V CDR1 and CDR2: SGHRS, YFSETQ. The V and J ends lost 2 bases and 0 bases respectively, with 11 bases between them. This CDR3 contains 15 residues. 13 Jbeta primers and 60 Vbeta primers were used for the PCR. Repertoires were generated with immunoSEQ multiplex PCR, while TCRdb's copy carries only in-frame clones and drops some. The table includes around 150,000 clones, about 80% detected once. The sample comprised PBMCs. This rearrangement joins TRBV5-1 to TRBJ1-1; D remains unclear. The source of this sequence is a man aged 30 to 45 in good health and CMV-seropositive. This CDR3 reads CASSFRTGMNTEAFF. The CDR3 coding sequence is TGCGCCAGCAGCTTTCGGACGGGAATGAACACTGAAGCTTTCTTT. Filled out from reference TRBV5-1 and TRBJ1-1, the complete variable domain reads KAGVTQTPRYLIKTRGQQVTLSCSPISGHRSVSWYQQTPGQGLQFLFEYFSETQRNKGNFPGRFSGRQFSNSRSEMNVSTLELGDSALYLCASSFRTGMNTEAFFGQGTRLTVV.